The 11 T cell receptor beta chains given below trace back to one sample, sequenced in a study of cytomegalovirus exposure and HLA in healthy donors. It was with 60 Vbeta and 13 Jbeta primers that the PCR ran. The table came from immunoSEQ multiplex PCR; TCRdb's copy has only in-frame clones and leaves some out. The sample yields some 80,000 clones, around 81% seen once. Sequenced material: PBMCs. These TCRs come from a middle-aged man in good health and CMV-seronegative.

The chain couples TRBV29-1 to TRBJ1-4, with a possible D match to TRBD1 (5 bases). Germline V gene lookup returns CDR1 SQVTM and CDR2 ANQGSEA. V lost 6 bases and J 10 bases, leaving 21 bases between the germline ends. The CDR3 is made up of 14 amino acids. In DNA, the CDR3 is TGCAGCGTGGGAGCGGACGGGGGAATGAGAAAACTGTTTTTT. Translated: CSVGADGGMRKLFF.

The gene calls are TRBV6-1 and TRBJ1-2; 8 nucleotides align to TRBD1. This CDR3 has 14 residues. Looked up from germline, CDR1 is MNHNS and CDR2 is SASEGT. V was clipped by 4 bases and J by 4 bases; unmatched bases: 5. CDR3 DNA sequence: TGTGCCAGCAGTGTACAGGGGGGCACCTATGGCTACACCTTC. Amino acid sequence: CASSVQGGTYGYTF.

This clone is a singleton in its sample. One end of the junction fails to match germline, which may point to a read error. In the same sample, other DNA sequences code for this CDR3. V and J are TRBV6-5 and TRBJ1-2, with 7 nucleotides matching TRBD1. CDR3 length: 15 amino acids. Germline V gene sequence: CDR1 MNHEY, CDR2 SVGAGI. This CDR3 reads CASSYSPQGEYGYTF. The DNA for the CDR3 is TGTGCCAGCAGTTACTCCCCCCAGGGGGAATATGGCTACACTTTC.

V usage is TRBV10-3 and J usage is TRBJ1-4, with 7 positions matching TRBD1. The V and J ends lost 0 bases and 6 bases, in that order; junction bases with no gene match: 7. The CDR3 length is 16 residues. Germline V gene data show CDR1 as ENHRY and CDR2 as SYGVKD. CDR3 amino acids: CAISESTGFRDEKLFF. In nucleotides, the CDR3 is TGTGCCATCAGTGAGTCGACAGGGTTTCGAGATGAAAAACTGTTTTTT.

V usage is TRBV7-9 and J usage is TRBJ2-5; D is perhaps TRBD2 (7 bases). Germline V gives CDR1 SEHNR, CDR2 FQNEAQ (reference sequence). Trimming shortened V by 4 bases and J by 5 bases, and 17 bases separated the two germline ends. This CDR3 has 15 amino acids. The CDR3 coding sequence is TGTGCCAGCAGCTCTTCAGGGGAGGGCCTCGAGACCCAGTACTTC. It yields the protein CASSSSGEGLETQYF.

V gene TRBV6-6 combines with J gene TRBJ1-2; D may be TRBD1 (6 bases). The CDR3 spans 14 residues. Germline V gene sequence: CDR1 MNHNY, CDR2 SVGAGI (reference sequence). V was clipped by 5 bases and J by 7 bases, with 17 bases between them. CDR3: CASSPRQDAAGYTF. As DNA, the CDR3 is TGTGCCAGCAGTCCCAGACAGGACGCGGCTGGCTACACCTTC.

For this clone: Mismatch with germline at one junction end may stem from a read error. The rearrangement uses TRBV28 and TRBJ2-6; TRBD2 agrees at 8 bases. This CDR3 comprises 16 residues. Germline CDR1 and CDR2: MDHEN and SYDVKM. The CDR3 region has the DNA TGTGCCAGCAGGGTCGGGAGGGCCCCCGGGGCCAACGGCCTGACTTTC. Translation gives CASRVGRAPGANGLTF.

The chain couples TRBV6-5 to TRBJ2-4; D might be TRBD1 (6 bases). Germline assignment: CDR1 MNHEY and CDR2 SVGAGI. V was shortened by 2 bases and J by 5 bases, with 13 bases between the two germline ends. The CDR3 consists of 15 residues. CDR3 amino acids: CASSYGQGHQNIQYF. The CDR3 coding sequence is TGTGCCAGCAGTTACGGTCAGGGACACCAAAACATTCAGTACTTC.

Turning to this clone: Other DNA variants within this sample encode the same CDR3. CDR3 nucleotides: TGTGCCAGCAGCCTGCGGCTAGCGGGAGGGACAGATACGCAGTATTTT. Its translation is CASSLRLAGGTDTQYF. The genes are TRBV5-4 and TRBJ2-3; 12 nucleotides line up with TRBD2. V gave up 4 bases and J gave up 3 bases; unmatched junction bases: 6. The CDR3 covers 16 residues. Germline values: CDR1 SGHNT, CDR2 YYREEE (reference sequence).

The chain has TRBV10-1 and TRBJ2-2; the D gene is possibly TRBD1 (5 bases). V was cut by 0 bases and J by 6 bases, with 11 bases left in between. This CDR3 region has 15 residues. Per germline, CDR1 WNHNN and CDR2 SYGVQD (reference sequence). The CDR3 bases are TGCGCCAGCAGTGAGTCTGGCAGGGCGGCCGGGGAGCTGTTTTTT. This sequence encodes CASSESGRAAGELFF.

The J gene is TRBJ1-1, the V gene TRBV5-8, with 9 positions matching TRBD1. The germline V gene encodes CDR1 SGHTS and CDR2 YDEGEE. J lost 7 bases, V lost 0 bases, and 7 bases had no gene match. The CDR3 sequence is 15 residues long. In DNA, the CDR3 is TGTGCCAGCAGCTTGGAAGGACAGGGGTGGAATGAAGCTTTCTTT. Its translation is CASSLEGQGWNEAFF.